What follows are 19 T cell receptor beta chains derived from one specimen sequenced in a study of technical replicates of blood from a handful of donors (dated by TCRdb to about 2017). Library preparation was by the immunoSEQ multiplex PCR assay. TCRdb holds this immuneACCESS table with in-frame rearrangements only. Some clones are missing; in checked studies, unresolved V genes explain under half, and the rest has no known cause. Counted in this sample were around 63,000 clones; about 92% of them appeared once. The ten largest account for about 4.5% of the sample. Material: PBMCs. These receptors all stem from a human donor in good health. Some clones in this sample may be carry-over from other donors' samples.

This chain joins TRBV27 and TRBJ1-6, with a tentative D call TRBD1 (6 bases). The germline V and J ends were trimmed by 8 bases and 5 bases, with 7 bases remaining between them. This CDR3 region has 12 residues. From germline, CDR1 is MNHEY and CDR2 SMNVEV (reference sequence). The CDR3 reads CASRDNNSPLHF. In DNA, the CDR3 is TGTGCCAGCCGGGACAATAATTCACCCCTCCACTTT.

V gene TRBV6-1 combines with J gene TRBJ2-7; D perhaps matches TRBD2 (5 bases). The CDR3 runs to 15 residues. Germline V gives CDR1 MNHNS, CDR2 SASEGT. V lost 6 bases and J 3 bases, leaving 18 bases between the germline ends. In nucleotides, the CDR3 is TGTGCCAGCAGCACCAAACTAGGGCAATTCTACGAGCAGTACTTC. Its translation: CASSTKLGQFYEQYF.

The chain employs TRBV19 and TRBJ2-7; 7 bases fit TRBD2. Germline loops: CDR1 LNHDA, CDR2 SQIVND (reference sequence). The length of the CDR3 is 15 residues. Trimming took 1 base from V and 3 from J; bases not matched to a gene: 6. The CDR3 DNA reads as TGTGCCAGTAGTATAGCCGGGACTACCAACTACGAGCAGTACTTC. As protein: CASSIAGTTNYEQYF.

The J gene is TRBJ2-3, the V gene TRBV5-1, with 10 positions matching TRBD2. The ends lost 0 bases at V and 0 bases at J; junction bases unmatched: 4. The germline gives CDR1 SGHRS, CDR2 YFSETQ. The CDR3 has 17 amino acids. Here the CDR3 reads CASSLASGGGSTDTQYF. As DNA, the CDR3 is TGCGCCAGCAGCTTGGCTAGCGGGGGCGGTAGCACAGATACGCAGTATTTT. Full variable domain (rest looked up from reference TRBV5-1 and TRBJ2-3): KAGVTQTPRYLIKTRGQQVTLSCSPISGHRSVSWYQQTPGQGLQFLFEYFSETQRNKGNFPGRFSGRQFSNSRSEMNVSTLELGDSALYLCASSLASGGGSTDTQYFGPGTRLTVL.

The rearrangement links TRBV2 to TRBJ1-1; D remains unclear. This CDR3 has 14 amino acids. The V gene lost 6 bases and the J gene lost 0 bases, with 11 bases spanning the gap. Germline CDR1 SNHLY, CDR2 FYNNEI. The CDR3 sequence is CASRGAGVNTEAFF. The CDR3 bases are TGTGCCAGCAGGGGAGCCGGCGTGAACACTGAAGCTTTCTTT. Full variable domain (remainder filled in from reference TRBV2 and TRBJ1-1): EPEVTQTPSHQVTQMGQEVILRCVPISNHLYFYWYRQILGQKVEFLVSFYNNEISEKSEIFDDQFSVERPDGSNFTLKIRSTKLEDSAMYFCASRGAGVNTEAFFGQGTRLTVV.

The chain has TRBV27 and TRBJ2-7, with 12 bases identical to TRBD2. The junction had 5 bases not matched to a gene; V was cut back by 6 bases and J by 5 bases. CDR3 length equals 14 residues. Germline V CDR1 and CDR2: MNHEY, SMNVEV (reference sequence). The CDR3 reads CASRNLAGGNEQYF. The CDR3 DNA follows: TGTGCCAGCAGGAACCTAGCGGGGGGGAACGAGCAGTACTTC.

V and J are TRBV7-9 and TRBJ1-4; D remains unclear. Deletions cut 5 bases from V and 2 bases from J, with 18 bases between. Germline V gene sequence: CDR1 SEHNR, CDR2 FQNEAQ (reference sequence). CDR3 length: 17 amino acids. The CDR3 is CASSPLRGRVTNEKLFF. The CDR3 DNA follows: TGTGCCAGCAGCCCACTCCGAGGGCGCGTCACTAATGAAAAACTGTTTTTT.

This clone was counted only a few times. CDR3 amino acids: CASSLTGGAGDTQYF. The DNA for the CDR3 is TGTGCCAGCAGCTTGACAGGGGGCGCAGGAGATACGCAGTATTTT. J is TRBJ2-3 and V is TRBV7-3; 10 nucleotides align to TRBD1. This CDR3 region has 15 residues. V gave up 3 bases and J gave up 5 bases; unmatched junction bases: 5. CDR1 is SGHTA, CDR2 FQGTGA, per germline.

In its sample, this clone was seen once. The chain joins TRBV14 to TRBJ2-1, with a tentative D call TRBD2 (5 bases). The CDR3 runs 16 residues. The V end was cut by 3 bases, the J end by 6 bases, with 18 bases between. Germline V gene data show CDR1 as SGHDN and CDR2 as FVKESK. Here the CDR3 reads CASSHSVFERSNEQFF. In DNA form, the CDR3 reads TGTGCCAGCAGCCACTCCGTCTTTGAGCGGAGCAATGAGCAGTTCTTC.

This chain's CDR3 is CAISVGRVAAAPRSYEQYF. The CDR3, as DNA: TGTGCCATCAGTGTAGGTCGGGTAGCGGCGGCCCCCCGCTCCTACGAGCAGTACTTC. This chain joins TRBV10-3 and TRBJ2-7; D is perhaps TRBD2 (6 bases). This CDR3 region has 19 residues. Germline CDR1 ENHRY, CDR2 SYGVKD. The germline V and J ends were trimmed by 4 bases and 0 bases, with 25 bases remaining between them.

DNA of the CDR3: TGTGCCACCAGCGGGGGGGGTTTAAATGAGCAGTTCTTC. Translating it yields CATSGGGLNEQFF. V gene TRBV15 combines with J gene TRBJ2-1; 7 bases align to TRBD2. Unmatched junction bases numbered 5, after V lost 5 bases and J lost 7 bases. The CDR3 covers 13 residues. The V gene's germline CDR1 is LNHNV and CDR2 YYDKDF (reference sequence).

The chain is built from TRBV4-1 and TRBJ2-1; D remains ambiguous. Germline CDR1 is MGHRA and CDR2 is YSYEKL. The CDR3 runs 15 residues. Trimming took off 7 bases at V and 3 bases at J, with 16 bases between the two ends. CDR3 in DNA: TGCGCCAGCACCCTGAGTTTACCGATCTACAATGAGCAGTTCTTC. This encodes CASTLSLPIYNEQFF.

V gene TRBV7-9 combines with J gene TRBJ2-7, with 7 bases identical to TRBD2. Losses at the gene ends were 5 bases for V and 0 bases for J; bases not matched to a gene: 7. Germline CDR1 reads SEHNR; CDR2 reads FQNEAQ (reference sequence). The CDR3 length is 15 residues. This CDR3 is CASSQSGTISYEQYF. The CDR3 coding sequence is TGTGCCAGCAGCCAAAGCGGGACTATCTCCTACGAGCAGTACTTC.

The chain couples TRBV6-6 to TRBJ2-3, with 7 positions matching TRBD2. J gave up 2 bases and V 5 bases, and 7 bases lay outside the gene matches. The CDR3 totals 15 residues. The germline V gene encodes CDR1 MNHNY and CDR2 SVGAGI (reference sequence). As DNA, the CDR3 is TGTGCCAGCAGTCTCGGACTAGGGGTCACAGATACGCAGTATTTT. Its protein product is CASSLGLGVTDTQYF.

The chain carries TRBV5-1 and TRBJ2-3; 9 positions match TRBD2. This CDR3 region has 17 residues. Germline trimming cut 4 bases from V and 4 bases from J; bases unmatched to any gene: 13. Per germline, CDR1 SGHRS and CDR2 YFSETQ. The CDR3 reads CASSLRTSAGGPDTQYF. CDR3 DNA sequence: TGCGCCAGCAGCCTACGGACTAGCGCGGGGGGCCCAGATACGCAGTATTTT. The full variable domain, its missing parts supplied by reference TRBV5-1 and TRBJ2-3, is KAGVTQTPRYLIKTRGQQVTLSCSPISGHRSVSWYQQTPGQGLQFLFEYFSETQRNKGNFPGRFSGRQFSNSRSEMNVSTLELGDSALYLCASSLRTSAGGPDTQYFGPGTRLTVL.

The rearrangement joins TRBV5-1 to TRBJ2-7, with a tentative D call TRBD1 (5 bases). V was shortened by 3 bases and J by 6 bases, with 16 bases between the two germline ends. Germline V gives CDR1 SGHRS, CDR2 YFSETQ. The CDR3 is made up of 14 amino acids. CDR3 sequence: CASSSDSPYVEQYF. CDR3 coding DNA: TGCGCCAGCAGCTCAGACAGCCCCTACGTCGAGCAGTACTTC.

Note on this clone: Sequence at one end of the junction differs from germline and may be a read error. The rearrangement joins TRBV20-1 to TRBJ2-3, with TRBD1 matching 8 bases. This CDR3 region has 11 residues. CDR1 DFQATT and CDR2 SNEGSKA come from the germline V gene (reference sequence). The DNA for the CDR3 is TGCAGTGCTAGAGTTGGGGACAGGAAGAATTTT. Residues: CSARVGDRKNF.

The chain employs TRBV2 and TRBJ1-4; 9 nucleotides match TRBD1. CDR3 size: 16 residues. V trimming: 5 bases; J trimming: 7 bases; junction bases outside the gene matches: 11. CDR1 SNHLY and CDR2 FYNNEI come from the germline V gene. CDR3 DNA sequence: TGTGCCAGCAGTCAAAGACAGACAGGGGGTGGTGAAAAACTGTTTTTT. Its translation: CASSQRQTGGGEKLFF.

This chain uses TRBV5-1 with TRBJ2-5; weak D call: TRBD1 (5 bases). The V and J ends lost 0 bases and 5 bases respectively, with 14 bases between them. Germline V lookup: CDR1 SGHRS, CDR2 YFSETQ. CDR3 length: 15 amino acids. CDR3 nucleotide sequence: TGCGCCAGCAGCTTGGGACAGATCTCTAGGGAGACCCAGTACTTC. Its protein is CASSLGQISRETQYF.